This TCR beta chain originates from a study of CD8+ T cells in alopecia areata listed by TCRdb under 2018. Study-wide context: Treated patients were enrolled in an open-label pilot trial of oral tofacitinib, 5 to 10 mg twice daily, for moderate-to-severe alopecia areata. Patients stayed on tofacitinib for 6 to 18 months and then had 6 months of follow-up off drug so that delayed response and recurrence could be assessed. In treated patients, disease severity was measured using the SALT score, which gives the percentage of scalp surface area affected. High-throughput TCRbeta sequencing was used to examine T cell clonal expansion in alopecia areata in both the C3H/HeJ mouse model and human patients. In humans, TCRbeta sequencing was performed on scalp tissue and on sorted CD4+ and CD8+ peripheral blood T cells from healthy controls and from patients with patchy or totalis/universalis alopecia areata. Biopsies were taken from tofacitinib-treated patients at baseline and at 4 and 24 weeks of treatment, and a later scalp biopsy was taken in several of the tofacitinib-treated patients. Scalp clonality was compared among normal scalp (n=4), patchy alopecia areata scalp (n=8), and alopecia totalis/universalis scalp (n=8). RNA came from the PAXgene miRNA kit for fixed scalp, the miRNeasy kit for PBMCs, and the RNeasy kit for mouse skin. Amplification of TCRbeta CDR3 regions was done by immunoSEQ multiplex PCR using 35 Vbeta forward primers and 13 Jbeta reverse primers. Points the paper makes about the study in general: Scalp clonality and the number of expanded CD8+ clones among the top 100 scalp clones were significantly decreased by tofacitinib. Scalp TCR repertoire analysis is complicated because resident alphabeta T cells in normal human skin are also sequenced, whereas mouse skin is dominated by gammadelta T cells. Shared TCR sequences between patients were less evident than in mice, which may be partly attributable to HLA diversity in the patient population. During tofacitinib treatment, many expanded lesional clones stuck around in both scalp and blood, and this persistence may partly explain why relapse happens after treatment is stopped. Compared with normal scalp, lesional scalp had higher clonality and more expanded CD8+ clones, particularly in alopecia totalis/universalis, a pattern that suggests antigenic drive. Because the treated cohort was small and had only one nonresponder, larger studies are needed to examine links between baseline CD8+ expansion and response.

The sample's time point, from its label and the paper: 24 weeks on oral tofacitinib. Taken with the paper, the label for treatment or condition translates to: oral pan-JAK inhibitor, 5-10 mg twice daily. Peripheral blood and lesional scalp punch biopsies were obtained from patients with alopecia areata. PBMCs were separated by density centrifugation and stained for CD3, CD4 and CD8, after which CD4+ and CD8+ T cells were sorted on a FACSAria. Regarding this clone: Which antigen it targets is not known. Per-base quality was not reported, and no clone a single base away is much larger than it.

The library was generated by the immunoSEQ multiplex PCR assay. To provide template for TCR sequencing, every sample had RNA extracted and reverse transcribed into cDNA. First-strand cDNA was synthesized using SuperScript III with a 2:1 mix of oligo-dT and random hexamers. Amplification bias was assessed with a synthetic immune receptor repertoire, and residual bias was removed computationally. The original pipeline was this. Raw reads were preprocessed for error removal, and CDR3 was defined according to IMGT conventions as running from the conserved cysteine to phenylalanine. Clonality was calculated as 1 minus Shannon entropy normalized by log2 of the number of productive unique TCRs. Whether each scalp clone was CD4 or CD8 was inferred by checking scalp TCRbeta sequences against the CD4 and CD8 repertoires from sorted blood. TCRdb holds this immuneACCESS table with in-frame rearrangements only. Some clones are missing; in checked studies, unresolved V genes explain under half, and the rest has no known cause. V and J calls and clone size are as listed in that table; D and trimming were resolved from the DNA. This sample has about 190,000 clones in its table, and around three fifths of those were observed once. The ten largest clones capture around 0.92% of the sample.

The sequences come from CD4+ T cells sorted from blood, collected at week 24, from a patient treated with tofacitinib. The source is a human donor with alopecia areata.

The CDR3 amino acid sequence is: CAWSVRAGGDSPLHF. The bases are TGTGCCTGGAGTGTACGGGCAGGGGGCGATTCACCCCTCCACTTT. The receptor chain draws on TRBV30 and TRBJ1-6; a stretch of 8 junction bases matches TRBD1. The CDR3 numbers 15 residues from cysteine through phenylalanine. Here the CDR3 DNA is all that survives: 45 bases in frame from base 1. Sequences GTSNPN (CDR1) and SVGIG (CDR2) are obtained from the germline V gene (reference sequence). V is cut back by 0 bases and J by 8 bases, with 6 bases in the junction unmatched.